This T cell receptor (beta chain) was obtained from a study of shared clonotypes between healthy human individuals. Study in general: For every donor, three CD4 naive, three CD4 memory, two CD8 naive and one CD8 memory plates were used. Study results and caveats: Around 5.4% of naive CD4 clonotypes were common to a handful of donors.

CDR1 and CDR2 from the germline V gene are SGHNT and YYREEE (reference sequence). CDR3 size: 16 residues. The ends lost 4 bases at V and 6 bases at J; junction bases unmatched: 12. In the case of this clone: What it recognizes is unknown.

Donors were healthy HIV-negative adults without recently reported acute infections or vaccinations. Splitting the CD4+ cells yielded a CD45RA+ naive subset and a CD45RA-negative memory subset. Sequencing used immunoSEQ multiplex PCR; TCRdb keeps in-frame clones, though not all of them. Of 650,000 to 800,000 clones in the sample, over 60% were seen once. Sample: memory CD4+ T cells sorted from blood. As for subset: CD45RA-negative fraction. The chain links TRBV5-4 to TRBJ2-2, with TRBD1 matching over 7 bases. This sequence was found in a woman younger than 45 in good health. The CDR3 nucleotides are TGTGCCAGCAGCAAACGGACAGGACTGTCGTCCGGGGAGCTGTTTTTT. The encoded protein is CASSKRTGLSSGELFF.